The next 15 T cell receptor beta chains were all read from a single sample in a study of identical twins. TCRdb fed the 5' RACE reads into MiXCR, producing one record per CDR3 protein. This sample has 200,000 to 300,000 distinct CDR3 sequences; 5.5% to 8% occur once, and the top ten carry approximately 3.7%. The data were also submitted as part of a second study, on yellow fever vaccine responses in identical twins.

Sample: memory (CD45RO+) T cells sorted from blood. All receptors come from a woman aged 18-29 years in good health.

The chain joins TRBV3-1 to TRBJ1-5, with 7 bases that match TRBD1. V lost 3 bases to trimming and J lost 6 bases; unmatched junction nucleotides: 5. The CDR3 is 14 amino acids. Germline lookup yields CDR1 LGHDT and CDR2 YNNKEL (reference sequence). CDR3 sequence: CASSQQGVGQPQHF. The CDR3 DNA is TGTGCCAGCAGCCAGCAGGGGGTGGGTCAGCCCCAGCATTTT.

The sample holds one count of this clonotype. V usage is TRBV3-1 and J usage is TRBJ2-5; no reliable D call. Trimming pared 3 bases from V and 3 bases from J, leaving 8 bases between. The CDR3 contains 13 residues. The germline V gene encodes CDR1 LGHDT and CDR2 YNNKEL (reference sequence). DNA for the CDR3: TGTGCCAGCAGCCAGTTCCCAAAAGAGACCCAGTACTTC. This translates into CASSQFPKETQYF.

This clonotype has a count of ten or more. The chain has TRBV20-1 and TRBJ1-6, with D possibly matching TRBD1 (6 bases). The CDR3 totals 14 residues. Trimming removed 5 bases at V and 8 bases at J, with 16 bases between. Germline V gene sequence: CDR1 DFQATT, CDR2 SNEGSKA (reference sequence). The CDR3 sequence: CSAGWTASDSPLHF. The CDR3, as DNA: TGCAGTGCTGGGTGGACAGCTTCGGATTCACCCCTCCACTTT.

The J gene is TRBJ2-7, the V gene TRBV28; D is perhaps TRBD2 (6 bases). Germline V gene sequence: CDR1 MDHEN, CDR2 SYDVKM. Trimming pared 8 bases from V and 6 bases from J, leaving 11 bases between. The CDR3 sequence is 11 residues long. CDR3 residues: CASFGLSEQYF. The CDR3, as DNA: TGTGCCAGCTTCGGACTATCCGAGCAGTACTTC.

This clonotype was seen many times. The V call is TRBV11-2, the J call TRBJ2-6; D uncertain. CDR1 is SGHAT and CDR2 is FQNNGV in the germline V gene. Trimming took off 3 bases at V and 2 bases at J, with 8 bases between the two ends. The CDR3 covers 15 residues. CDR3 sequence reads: CASSFEVAGANVLTF. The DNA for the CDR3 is TGTGCCAGCAGCTTCGAGGTTGCTGGGGCCAACGTCCTGACTTTC.

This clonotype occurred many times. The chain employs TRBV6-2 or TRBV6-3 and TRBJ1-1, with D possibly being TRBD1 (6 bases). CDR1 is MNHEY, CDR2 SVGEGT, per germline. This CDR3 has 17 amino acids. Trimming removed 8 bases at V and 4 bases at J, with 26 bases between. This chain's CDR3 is CASELRPGGGRGTEAFF. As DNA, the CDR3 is TGTGCCAGCGAGTTAAGGCCCGGGGGGGGCCGAGGCACTGAAGCTTTCTTT.

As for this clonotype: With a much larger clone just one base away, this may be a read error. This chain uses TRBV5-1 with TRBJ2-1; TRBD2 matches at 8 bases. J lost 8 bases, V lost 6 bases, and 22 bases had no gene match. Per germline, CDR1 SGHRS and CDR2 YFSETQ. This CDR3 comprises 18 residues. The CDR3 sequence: CASTWGRQSGSASHEQFF. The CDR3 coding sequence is TGCGCCAGCACTTGGGGGAGGCAAAGCGGGAGCGCATCCCATGAGCAGTTCTTC. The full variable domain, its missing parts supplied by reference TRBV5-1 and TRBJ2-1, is KAGVTQTPRYLIKTRGQQVTLSCSPISGHRSVSWYQQTPGQGLQFLFEYFSETQRNKGNFPGRFSGRQFSNSRSEMNVSTLELGDSALYLCASTWGRQSGSASHEQFFGPGTRLTVL.

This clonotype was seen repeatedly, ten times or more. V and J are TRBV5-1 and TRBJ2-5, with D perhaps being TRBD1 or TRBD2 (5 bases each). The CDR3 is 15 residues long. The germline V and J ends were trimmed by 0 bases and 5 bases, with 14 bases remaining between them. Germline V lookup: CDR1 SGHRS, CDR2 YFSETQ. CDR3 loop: CASSLDRGVAETQYF. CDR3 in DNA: TGCGCCAGCAGCTTGGACCGAGGGGTTGCGGAGACCCAGTACTTC.

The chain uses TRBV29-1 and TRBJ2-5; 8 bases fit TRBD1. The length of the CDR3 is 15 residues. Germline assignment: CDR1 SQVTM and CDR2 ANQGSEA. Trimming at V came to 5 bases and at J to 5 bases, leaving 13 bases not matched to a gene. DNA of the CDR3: TGCAGCGTTCCCGCCCGACAGGGGTGGATTGAGACCCAGTACTTC. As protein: CSVPARQGWIETQYF.

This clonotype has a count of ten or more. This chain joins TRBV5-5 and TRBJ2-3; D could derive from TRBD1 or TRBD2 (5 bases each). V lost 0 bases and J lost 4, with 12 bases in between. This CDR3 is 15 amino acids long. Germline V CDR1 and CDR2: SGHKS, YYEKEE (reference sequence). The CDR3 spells CASSLGGTLSDTQYF. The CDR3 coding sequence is TGTGCCAGCAGCTTGGGAGGGACCCTGTCAGATACGCAGTATTTT.

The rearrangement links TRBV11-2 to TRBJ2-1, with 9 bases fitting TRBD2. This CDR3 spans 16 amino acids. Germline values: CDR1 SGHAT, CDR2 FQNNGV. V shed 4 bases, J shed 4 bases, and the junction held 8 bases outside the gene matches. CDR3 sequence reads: CASSSRTSAYYNEQFF. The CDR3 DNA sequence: TGTGCCAGCAGCTCACGGACTAGCGCGTATTACAATGAGCAGTTCTTC.

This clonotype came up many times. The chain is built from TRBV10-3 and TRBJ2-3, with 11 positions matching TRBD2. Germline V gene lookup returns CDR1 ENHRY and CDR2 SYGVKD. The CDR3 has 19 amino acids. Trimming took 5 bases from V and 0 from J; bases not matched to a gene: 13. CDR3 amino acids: CAISSGTSGSVHSTDTQYF. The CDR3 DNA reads TGTGCCATCAGTTCCGGTACTAGCGGGAGTGTCCATAGCACAGATACGCAGTATTTT.

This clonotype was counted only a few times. This CDR3 reads CASSYRLAGGYNEQFF. CDR3 coding DNA: TGTGCCAGCAGTTATCGACTAGCGGGGGGGTACAATGAGCAGTTCTTC. The chain couples TRBV6-5 to TRBJ2-1; the match to TRBD2 covers 14 bases. The CDR3 spans 16 residues. Germline V lookup: CDR1 MNHEY, CDR2 SVGAGI. V dropped 3 bases and J dropped 4; count of bases not matched to a gene: 2.

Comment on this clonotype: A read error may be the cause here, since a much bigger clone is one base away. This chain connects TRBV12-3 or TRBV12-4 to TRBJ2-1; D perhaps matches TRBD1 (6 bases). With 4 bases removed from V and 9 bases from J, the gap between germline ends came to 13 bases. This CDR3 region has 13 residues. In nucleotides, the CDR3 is TGTGCCAGCAGTTACAGGGCTGGGAGTGAGCAGTTCTTC. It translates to CASSYRAGSEQFF.

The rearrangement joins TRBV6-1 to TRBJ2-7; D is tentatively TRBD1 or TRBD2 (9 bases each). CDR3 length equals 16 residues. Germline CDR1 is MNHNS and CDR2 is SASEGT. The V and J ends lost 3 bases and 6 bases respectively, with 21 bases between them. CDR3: CASSEASGTGYSEQYF. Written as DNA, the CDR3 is TGTGCCAGCAGTGAGGCTAGCGGGACAGGGTACAGCGAGCAGTACTTC.